This entry lists 8 T cell receptor beta chains sequenced from one sample in a study of tumor and adjacent non-tumor tissue in lung cancer. No cell sorting was done before RNA was extracted from the tissue. This non-tumor lung sample came from over 3 cm beyond the tumor edge. TCRbeta libraries were built with three rounds of nested PCR, modified from ARM-PCR. MiXCR was run by TCRdb on the multiplex PCR reads, yielding one entry per CDR3 protein. The sample contains 60,000 to 65,000 distinct CDR3 sequences, more than 55% of which appear only once. Source material: distant non-tumor lung tissue. The receptors stem from a man aged 65-85 years with non-small cell lung cancer.

As to this clonotype: The junction does not match germline at one end; this may be a read error. The V call is TRBV6-5, the J call TRBJ2-3; D call uncertain. CDR1 and CDR2 from the germline V gene are MNHEY and SVGAGI. The CDR3 covers 16 residues. The CDR3 region is CVSRHTRAKRSDTQYF. CDR3 nucleotide sequence: TGTGTCAGCAGGCACACCCGCGCCAAACGATCGGATACCCAGTATTTT.

A note on this clonotype: This may be a read error, as it is one base from a much larger clone. The chain uses TRBV5-4 and TRBJ1-3; TRBD1 might be the D (5 bases). Germline CDR1 SGHNT, CDR2 YYREEE (reference sequence). The CDR3 has 15 residues. The CDR3 coding sequence is TGTGCCAGCAGCCGGGACTCTAGCTCTGGAAACACCATGTATTTT. Its translation: CASSRDSSSGNTMYF.

As regards this clonotype: The junction and the germline gene differ at one end; a read error may be behind it. This chain connects TRBV6-6 to TRBJ1-5; D is unclear. The CDR3 consists of 16 residues. CDR1 and CDR2 from the germline V gene are MNHNY and SVGAGI (reference sequence). The CDR3: CASSIGLSGSNQPQHF. The CDR3 coding sequence is TGTGCCAGCAGTATAGGCTTGTCGGGGAGCAATCAGCCTCAGCATTTT.

Concerning this clonotype: A much larger clone differs by one base, so this may be a read error. The chain has TRBV6-5 and TRBJ2-4, with D perhaps matching TRBD1 (6 bases). Per germline, CDR1 MNHEY and CDR2 SVGAGI. The CDR3 runs to 16 residues. The DNA of the CDR3 is TGTGGCAGCAGTTCGGGACACCAGGTAGCCAAAAACATTCAGTACTTC. Translating it yields CGSSSGHQVAKNIQYF.

J is TRBJ2-3 and V is TRBV12-3 or TRBV12-4; a possible D gene is TRBD1 (5 bases). V lost 7 bases and J 0 bases, leaving 11 bases between the germline ends. CDR3 length: 14 residues. CDR3 residues: CASTDSASTDTQYF. CDR3 coding DNA: TGTGCCAGCACCGACAGTGCTAGCACAGATACGCAGTATTTT.

Ten or more counts support this clonotype. The chain carries TRBV10-3 and TRBJ2-2, with TRBD2 identical over 9 bases. J lost 2 bases, V lost 5 bases, and 9 bases had no gene match. CDR1 is ENHRY and CDR2 is SYGVKD in the germline V gene. This CDR3 is built from 17 residues. Here the CDR3 reads CAISRLAGAFNTGELFF. The CDR3 DNA reads TGTGCCATCAGTCGATTAGCGGGGGCCTTCAACACCGGGGAGCTGTTTTTT.

The gene calls are TRBV20-1 and TRBJ2-1, with D unclear. V was clipped by 5 bases and J by 12 bases, with 17 bases between them. Germline V CDR1 and CDR2: DFQATT, SNEGSKA (reference sequence). This CDR3 is 12 amino acids long. CDR3: CSALGPYDGQFF. The DNA for the CDR3 is TGCAGTGCTTTAGGCCCCTATGATGGGCAGTTCTTC.

A note on this clonotype: Sequence at one end of the junction differs from germline and may be a read error. The chain employs TRBV5-4 and TRBJ1-2; possible D gene TRBD1, 6 bases. This CDR3 region has 15 residues. Per germline, CDR1 SGHNT and CDR2 YYREEE (reference sequence). The CDR3, as DNA: TGTGCCAGCAGCTTGGGTCTCGGCTCCCTCGGGGGCTGCACCTTC. Protein: CASSLGLGSLGGCTF.